Listed below are T cell receptor beta chains from one sample, sequenced in a study of cytomegalovirus exposure and HLA in healthy donors. Repertoires were generated with immunoSEQ multiplex PCR, while TCRdb's copy carries only in-frame clones and drops some. The sample includes about 140,000 clones, 80% to 85% of them seen just once. The sequenced sample was PBMCs. All receptors come from a female donor in good health and CMV-seronegative. Each CDR3 is given with its conserved first and last residue. D genes are given only for firm matches. Clone size is not always given. Where it is, it says once, few, many or a class for expanded clones.

.	TRBV28	TRBJ2-7	.	CASNQGYGWEQYF	TGTGCCAGCAACCAGGGGTACGGCTGGGAGCAGTACTTC
TRBD2	TRBV4-2	TRBJ2-1	.	CASSQTTSGEGNEQFF	TGTGCCAGCAGCCAAACGACTAGCGGGGAGGGGAATGAGCAGTTCTTC
.	TRBV7-9	TRBJ2-3	.	CASSLGAKQDTQYF	TGTGCCAGCAGCTTAGGGGCGAAACAGGATACGCAGTATTTT
TRBD2	TRBV19	TRBJ2-2	.	CASSGAWVSGRAPLGFGLFF	TGTGCCAGTAGTGGCGCCTGGGTTAGCGGGAGGGCCCCTCTCGGTTTCGGGCTGTTTTTT
.	TRBV5-6	TRBJ1-1	.	CASSLNTFGRSTEAFF	TGTGCCAGCAGCTTGAATACCTTCGGCAGGTCCACTGAAGCTTTCTTT
.	TRBV28	TRBJ2-7	.	CASSSTGSYEQYF	TGTGCCAGCAGTTCAACAGGGAGCTACGAGCAGTACTTC
TRBD2	TRBV6-5	TRBJ2-7	.	CASSLAGSYEQYF	TGTGCCAGCAGTTTAGCGGGATCCTACGAGCAGTACTTC
TRBD1	TRBV28	TRBJ1-5	.	CASSFGGQGAGQPQHF	TGTGCCAGCAGTTTCGGGGGACAGGGGGCCGGTCAGCCCCAGCATTTT
.	TRBV6-1	TRBJ2-5	.	CASRGETQYF	TGTGCCAGCAGGGGCGAGACCCAGTACTTC
TRBD2	TRBV15	TRBJ2-5	.	CATSEREGRETQYF	TGTGCCACCAGCGAGCGGGAGGGCCGTGAGACCCAGTACTTC
TRBD1	TRBV7-8	TRBJ2-5	.	CASSLYRGTQETQYF	TGTGCCAGCAGCCTGTACAGGGGGACCCAAGAGACCCAGTACTTC
TRBD1	TRBV27	TRBJ1-1	.	CASSRTGAEAFF	TGTGCCAGCAGTCGGACAGGGGCTGAAGCTTTCTTT
TRBD1	TRBV6-5	TRBJ2-7	.	CASSPTGTGIPEQYF	TGTGCCAGCAGTCCCACCGGGACAGGGATACCCGAGCAGTACTTC
TRBD1	TRBV27	TRBJ2-7	.	CASMSMDRAAGYEQYF	TGTGCCAGCATGTCCATGGACAGGGCGGCGGGCTACGAGCAGTACTTC
.	TRBV5-6	TRBJ1-2	.	CASSLGYFYGYTF	TGTGCCAGCAGCTTGGGTTATTTTTATGGCTACACCTTC
.	TRBV4-2	TRBJ1-1	.	CASSQEGVRSTEAFF	TGTGCCAGCAGCCAAGAAGGGGTGAGAAGCACTGAAGCTTTCTTT
.	TRBV5-1	TRBJ2-5	.	CASSFLREDTQYF	TGCGCCAGCAGCTTCCTCCGGGAAGATACCCAGTACTTC
TRBD1	TRBV6-1	TRBJ2-2	.	CASSEFLGQENTGELFF	TGTGCCAGCAGTGAATTCCTCGGACAGGAGAACACCGGGGAGCTGTTTTTT
TRBD1	TRBV6-1	TRBJ1-3	.	CASSEIGTAGNTIYF	TGTGCCAGCAGTGAGATAGGGACAGCTGGAAACACCATATATTTT
.	TRBV28	TRBJ1-4	.	CASSPSGTRLEKLFF	TGTGCCAGCAGTCCTTCCGGGACTCGACTTGAAAAACTGTTTTTT
TRBD2	TRBV7-3	TRBJ2-3	.	CASSLGGLSADTQYF	TGTGCCAGCAGCTTAGGGGGACTAAGCGCAGATACGCAGTATTTT
TRBD1	TRBV5-1	TRBJ2-1	.	CASSSTTGNRVNEQFF	TGCGCCAGCAGCTCCACGACAGGGAATCGAGTCAATGAGCAGTTCTTC
.	TRBV21-1	TRBJ2-3	.	CASSPREGQGWGTQYF	TGTGCCAGCAGCCCGAGGGAGGGACAGGGGTGGGGTACGCAGTATTTT
TRBD1	TRBV7-9	TRBJ1-2	.	CASSLGQGHYGYTF	TGTGCCAGCAGCTTAGGACAGGGTCACTATGGCTACACCTTC
.	TRBV28	TRBJ1-1	.	CASRRGQPNTEAFF	TGTGCCAGCAGGCGGGGGCAGCCGAACACTGAAGCTTTCTTT
TRBD2	TRBV27	TRBJ2-1	.	CASSLSRLAGGPNNEQFF	TGTGCCAGCAGTTTATCGCGACTAGCGGGAGGGCCGAACAATGAGCAGTTCTTC
TRBD1	TRBV28	TRBJ1-4	.	CASSFRVTGAEKLFF	TGTGCCAGCAGTTTCCGGGTGACAGGGGCTGAAAAACTGTTTTTT
.	TRBV5-8	TRBJ2-7	.	CASREGEQYF	TGTGCCAGCAGGGAGGGCGAGCAGTACTTC
TRBD1	TRBV30	TRBJ1-2	.	CAWSKPTGTGVYGYTF	TGTGCCTGGAGTAAACCGACCGGGACAGGAGTCTATGGCTACACCTTC
TRBD2	TRBV4-2	TRBJ2-1	.	CASSQDPTEASGIYNEQFF	TGTGCCAGCAGCCAAGACCCCACCGAGGCTAGCGGGATCTACAATGAGCAGTTCTTC
TRBD2	TRBV20-1	TRBJ2-7	.	CSPGTSPSF	TGCAGCCCCGGGACTAGCCCATCCTTC
.	TRBV27	TRBJ2-3	.	CASSFLQGGFTDTQYF	TGTGCCAGCAGTTTCTTGCAGGGGGGTTTCACAGATACGCAGTATTTT
TRBD2	TRBV11-2	TRBJ2-7	once	CASSGSGSYEQYF	TGTGCCAGCAGCGGCAGCGGGAGTTACGAGCAGTACTTC
.	TRBV2	TRBJ1-2	.	CASSARAFNYGYTF	TGTGCCAGCAGTGCCAGGGCTTTTAACTATGGCTACACCTTC
.	TRBV13	TRBJ2-3	.	CASSLGGSGTDTQYF	TGTGCCAGCAGCTTAGGCGGGAGTGGCACAGATACGCAGTATTTT
.	TRBV29-1	TRBJ2-7	.	CSVVDSPYEQYF	TGCAGCGTCGTGGACAGCCCTTACGAGCAGTACTTC
.	TRBV30	TRBJ1-1	.	CAWSPVGAAFF	TGTGCCTGGAGTCCGGTGGGGGCAGCTTTCTTT
.	TRBV7-2	TRBJ2-1	.	CASSKAEDYEQFF	TGTGCCAGCAGCAAAGCGGAGGATTATGAGCAGTTCTTC
TRBD1	TRBV29-1	TRBJ2-2	.	CSVEAGQGGTGELFF	TGCAGCGTTGAAGCGGGACAGGGGGGGACCGGGGAGCTGTTTTTT
.	TRBV11-2	TRBJ2-7	once	CASSWDFYEQYF	TGTGCCAGCAGCTGGGACTTCTACGAGCAGTACTTC
TRBD1	TRBV19	TRBJ1-2	.	CASSNLPGQGGYGYTF	TGTGCCAGTAGCAACTTACCGGGACAGGGAGGCTATGGCTACACCTTC
.	TRBV5-6	TRBJ2-1	few	CASSLLVAASSYNEQFF	TGTGCCAGCAGCTTGTTGGTAGCGGCTAGCTCCTACAATGAGCAGTTCTTC
.	TRBV7-9	TRBJ1-2	few	CASIQPRGAGYTF	TGTGCCAGCATCCAACCCCGTGGGGCTGGCTACACCTTC
TRBD2	TRBV28	TRBJ2-3	.	CASSRPVVAGYHHTQYF	TGTGCCAGCAGCCGTCCGGTAGTAGCGGGTTACCATCATACGCAGTATTTT
TRBD2	TRBV28	TRBJ2-2	.	CASSYETSGANTGELFF	TGTGCCAGCAGTTACGAGACTAGCGGAGCTAACACCGGGGAGCTGTTTTTT
.	TRBV5-1	TRBJ2-2	once	CASSPPQGGTNTGELFF	TGCGCCAGCAGCCCCCCACAGGGCGGTACGAACACCGGGGAGCTGTTTTTT
.	TRBV5-1	TRBJ2-1	.	CASSFQEGNEQFF	TGCGCCAGCAGCTTCCAGGAGGGCAATGAGCAGTTCTTC
TRBD2	TRBV2	TRBJ2-3	.	CASRVREGTDTQYF	TGTGCCAGCAGGGTGCGGGAGGGCACAGATACGCAGTATTTT
TRBD1	TRBV13	TRBJ2-7	.	CASSGRDRGYEQYF	TGTGCCAGCAGCGGCCGGGACAGAGGCTACGAGCAGTACTTC
TRBD1	TRBV18	TRBJ2-7	.	CASSPSGTAYEQYF	TGTGCCAGCTCACCCTCCGGGACAGCTTACGAGCAGTACTTC
.	TRBV19	TRBJ1-1	.	CASSIIAFGETEAFF	TGTGCCAGTAGTATTATAGCCTTCGGGGAAACTGAAGCTTTCTTT
.	TRBV30	TRBJ2-6	.	CAWSVILSGANVLTF	TGTGCCTGGAGTGTAATACTCTCTGGGGCCAACGTCCTGACTTTC
.	TRBV30	TRBJ2-1	.	CAWSLAGNYNEQFF	TGTGCCTGGAGTCTGGCAGGGAACTACAATGAGCAGTTCTTC
.	TRBV28	TRBJ2-3	.	CASSLLGTQYF	TGTGCCAGCAGTTTATTGGGCACGCAGTATTTT